Following are 18 T cell receptor beta chains from one sample sequenced in a study of cytomegalovirus exposure and HLA in healthy donors. PCR primers comprised 60 Vbeta and 13 Jbeta primers. The protocol was immunoSEQ multiplex PCR, while the TCRdb copy is restricted to in-frame clones and leaves out a portion. The top ten clones hold over 2% of a sample with some 180,000 clones, over 75% of them seen once. The sequenced sample was PBMCs. These receptors all stem from a woman aged 45-59 years in good health and CMV-seronegative.

CDR3: CASSSDRGRNQPQHF. CDR3 nucleotide sequence: TGTGCCAGTAGTAGTGACAGGGGTCGAAATCAGCCCCAGCATTTT. The chain joins TRBV19 to TRBJ1-5, with 8 bases identical to TRBD1. V dropped 4 bases and J dropped 4; count of bases not matched to a gene: 6. The CDR3 spans 15 residues. CDR1 is LNHDA, CDR2 SQIVND, per germline (reference sequence). Full variable domain (missing parts from reference TRBV19 and TRBJ1-5): DGGITQSPKYLFRKEGQNVTLSCEQNLNHDAMYWYRQDPGQGLRLIYYSQIVNDFQKGDIAEGYSVSREKKESFPLTVTSAQKNPTAFYLCASSSDRGRNQPQHFGDGTRLSIL.

This rearrangement joins TRBV28 to TRBJ1-2; D is ambiguous. The ends were cut back, 4 bases at V and 6 bases at J, with 15 bases in the middle. CDR1 and CDR2 (germline): MDHEN, SYDVKM. CDR3 length: 14 amino acids. Here the CDR3 reads CASSSGGFQHGYTF. Written as DNA, the CDR3 is TGTGCCAGCAGTTCGGGCGGGTTTCAACATGGCTACACCTTC.

For the CDR3, the DNA is TGTGCCAGCTCATTCTGGACTAGCGGGACACAAGAGACCCAGTACTTC. This encodes CASSFWTSGTQETQYF. This chain links TRBV18 with TRBJ2-5, with 12 bases identical to TRBD2. CDR1 and CDR2 from the germline V gene are KGHSH and LQKENI. CDR3 length equals 16 residues. Trimming removed 5 bases from V and 2 bases from J; junction bases left unmatched: 6.

Points on this clone: Sequence at one end of the junction differs from germline and may be a read error. V and J are TRBV7-9 and TRBJ2-7; TRBD2 matches at 12 bases. Germline V gives CDR1 SEHNR, CDR2 FQNEAQ (reference sequence). CDR3 length equals 14 residues. CDR3 DNA sequence: TGTTCCAGCAGACGGACTAGCGGGGCCTACGAGCAGTACTTC. It is translated as CSSRRTSGAYEQYF. Filled out from reference TRBV7-9 and TRBJ2-7, the complete variable domain reads DTGVSQNPRHKITKRGQNVTFRCDPISEHNRLYWYRQTLGQGPEFLTYFQNEAQLEKSRLLSDRFSAERPKGSFSTLEIQRTEQGDSAMYLCSSRRTSGAYEQYFGPGTRLTVT.

The chain recombines TRBV7-9 with TRBJ2-7; 7 bases fit TRBD1. V was pared by 4 bases and J by 0 bases, with 3 bases of the junction left unmatched. CDR1 is SEHNR and CDR2 is FQNEAQ in the germline V gene (reference sequence). The CDR3 spans 14 residues. DNA of the CDR3: TGTGCCAGCAGCTCCGGACAGGTCTCCTACGAGCAGTACTTC. Its translation: CASSSGQVSYEQYF.

This chain uses TRBV7-6 with TRBJ2-7; 8 bases match TRBD2. Germline V gene data show CDR1 as SGHVS and CDR2 as FNYEAQ. Losses at the gene ends were 5 bases for V and 6 bases for J; bases not matched to a gene: 9. The CDR3 is made up of 14 amino acids. The DNA of the CDR3 is TGTGCCAGCAGCCAATATAGCGGGACGGGCGAGCAGTACTTC. This encodes CASSQYSGTGEQYF.

The chain links TRBV6-1 to TRBJ2-7; D perhaps matches TRBD2 (5 bases). The CDR3 has 14 amino acids. The V gene lost 5 bases and the J gene lost 5 bases, with 16 bases spanning the gap. Germline-derived CDR1 and CDR2 are MNHNS and SASEGT. The CDR3 coding sequence is TGTGCCAGCAGTTTAGTGGGAGAAGTGAACGAGCAGTACTTC. As protein: CASSLVGEVNEQYF.

This clone was seen just once. The chain has TRBV30 and TRBJ1-4; D gene uncertain. The CDR3 is made up of 14 amino acids. From germline, CDR1 is GTSNPN and CDR2 SVGIG (reference sequence). The germline V and J ends were trimmed by 5 bases and 0 bases, with 10 bases remaining between them. DNA of the CDR3: TGTGCCTGGGGTAGAGTTGCAACTAATGAAAAACTGTTTTTT. This codes for CAWGRVATNEKLFF.

The chain uses TRBV7-9 and TRBJ2-3, with D perhaps TRBD2 (6 bases). V shed 3 bases and J shed 0 bases, with 10 bases lying between them. Germline V lookup: CDR1 SEHNR, CDR2 FQNEAQ (reference sequence). CDR3 length: 15 residues. DNA for the CDR3: TGTGCCAGCAGCTTTACTAGCAGTAGCACAGATACGCAGTATTTT. Its protein is CASSFTSSSTDTQYF.

The chain is built from TRBV11-2 and TRBJ1-1; maybe TRBD1 (6 bases). This CDR3 comprises 16 residues. Germline V gives CDR1 SGHAT, CDR2 FQNNGV. Trimming cost V 3 bases and J 2 bases, with 16 bases left between them. CDR3: CASSLEAGVVNTEAFF. As DNA, the CDR3 is TGTGCCAGCAGCTTGGAAGCAGGGGTTGTAAACACTGAAGCTTTCTTT.

The rearrangement joins TRBV29-1 to TRBJ1-1; TRBD1 matches at 7 bases. The CDR3 has 15 residues. CDR1 SQVTM and CDR2 ANQGSEA come from the germline V gene. After removal of 3 bases from V and 6 bases from J, the junction contained 13 bases not matched to a gene. CDR3 sequence (DNA): TGCAGCGTTGACGGGACAGTGGGACGTTGGGCTGAAGCTTTCTTT. Protein: CSVDGTVGRWAEAFF.

The rearrangement joins TRBV6-6 to TRBJ1-2; a possible D gene is TRBD1 (5 bases). CDR3 size: 13 residues. CDR1 MNHNY and CDR2 SVGAGI come from the germline V gene (reference sequence). V was shortened by 0 bases and J by 8 bases, with 10 bases between the two germline ends. The CDR3 DNA reads TGTGCCAGCAGTTACTCCGGACACGAGGGCTACACCTTC. This encodes CASSYSGHEGYTF.

This chain links TRBV18 with TRBJ1-5, with unresolved D. CDR1 is KGHSH, CDR2 LQKENI, per germline. The V end was cut by 4 bases, the J end by 2 bases, with 15 bases between. The CDR3 has 16 residues. CDR3 nucleotides: TGTGCCAGCTCACTTGGCGGGGAGAGGGGCAATCAGCCCCAGCATTTT. This gives the protein CASSLGGERGNQPQHF.

The chain links TRBV5-4 to TRBJ2-1, with D possibly TRBD2 on 5 matching bases. This CDR3 is built from 16 residues. CDR1 and CDR2 (germline): SGHNT, YYREEE (reference sequence). Trimming stripped 1 base from V and 6 bases from J, with 17 bases between. CDR3 in amino acids: CASSLSREKGGNEQFF. CDR3 coding DNA: TGTGCCAGCAGCTTGTCCCGGGAAAAAGGTGGCAATGAGCAGTTCTTC.

V and J are TRBV5-3 and TRBJ1-2, with 9 nucleotides matching TRBD1. TRBV5-3 is identified as an open reading frame with a role that is uncertain. The V gene end was trimmed by 8 bases and the J gene end by 6 bases; junction bases not matched to a gene: 14. The CDR3 is made up of 15 amino acids. CDR3 amino acids: CASGQTGGSENGYTF. The CDR3 coding sequence is TGTGCCAGCGGGCAAACAGGGGGCTCAGAGAATGGCTACACCTTC.

The chain has TRBV28 and TRBJ1-5; D is unclear. CDR3 size: 14 residues. Trimming left V 6 bases short and J 3 bases short, with 12 bases between. The germline V gene encodes CDR1 MDHEN and CDR2 SYDVKM. The CDR3, as DNA: TGTGCCAGCAGGTCCGGTCCTACCAATCAGCCCCAGCATTTT. It is translated as CASRSGPTNQPQHF.

CDR3 loop: CASSALAGPTDTQYF. In DNA, the CDR3 is TGTGCCAGCAGTGCGCTAGCGGGGCCAACAGATACGCAGTATTTT. The genes are TRBV2 and TRBJ2-3, with 9 bases that match TRBD2. This CDR3 spans 15 amino acids. The germline gives CDR1 SNHLY, CDR2 FYNNEI. After removal of 4 bases from V and 3 bases from J, the junction contained 5 bases not matched to a gene.

This sequence joins TRBV7-2 and TRBJ2-7, with 9 bases aligning to TRBD1. This CDR3 contains 15 residues. J was trimmed by 4 bases and V by 2 bases; bases with no gene match: 6. Per germline, CDR1 SGHTA and CDR2 FQGNSA. CDR3 in amino acids: CASSLIRDRVYEQYF. CDR3 in DNA: TGTGCCAGCAGCTTAATCCGGGACAGGGTTTACGAGCAGTACTTC.